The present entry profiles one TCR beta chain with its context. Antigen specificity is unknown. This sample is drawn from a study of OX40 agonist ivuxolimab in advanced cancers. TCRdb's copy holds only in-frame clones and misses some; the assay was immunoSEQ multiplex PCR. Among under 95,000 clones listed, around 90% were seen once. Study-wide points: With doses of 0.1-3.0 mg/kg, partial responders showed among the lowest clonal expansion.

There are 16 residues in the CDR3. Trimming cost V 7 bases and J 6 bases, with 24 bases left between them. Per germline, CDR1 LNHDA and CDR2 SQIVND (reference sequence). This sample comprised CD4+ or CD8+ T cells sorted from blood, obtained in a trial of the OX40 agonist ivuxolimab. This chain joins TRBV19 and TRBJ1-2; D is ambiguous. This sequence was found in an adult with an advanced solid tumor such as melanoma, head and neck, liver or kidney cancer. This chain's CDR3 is CASTDTAGSSLNGYTF. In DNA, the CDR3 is TGTGCCAGTACCGACACCGCAGGTTCTAGTCTAAATGGCTACACCTTC.